This T cell receptor beta chain came from a study of T cells in Graves' hyperthyroidism and ophthalmopathy. TCR beta CDR3 region amplification was performed from RNA transcripts. The HTBI primer set drove a first-round RT-PCR of the TCR CDR3. Via MiXCR, TCRdb re-called the multiplex PCR reads, giving one row per CDR3 protein. The sample carries some 98,000 distinct CDR3 sequences, about 40% recorded once. The CDR3 consists of 15 residues. The V and J ends lost 3 bases and 3 bases respectively, with 12 bases between them. Looked up from germline, CDR1 is LNHNV and CDR2 is YYDKDF (reference sequence). The genes are TRBV15 and TRBJ1-5, with TRBD1 as a possible D gene (5 bases). The sample consisted of peripheral blood or thyroid tissue (not recorded which). The origin of this receptor is a woman in her twenties or thirties with Graves' hyperthyroidism. The CDR3 loop is CATSRGESPNQPQHF. The CDR3 nucleotides are TGTGCCACCAGCAGGGGGGAAAGTCCCAATCAGCCCCAGCATTTT.